This T cell receptor (beta chain) stems from a study of early stage breast cancer tumors. Findings and limits, study-wide: Commonly generated sequences made up most enriched TCRB sequences shared between patients. Compared with adjacent normal breast tissue, tumors showed approximately 2.5-fold greater T cell density and higher clonality.

This clone was seen only a few times. The antigen remains undetermined. The CDR3 has 16 amino acids. V gave up 10 bases and J gave up 2 bases; unmatched junction bases: 12. Germline V CDR1 and CDR2: LNHDA, SQIVND (reference sequence). The method was immunoSEQ multiplex PCR; TCRdb's version includes in-frame clones alone and lacks a portion of them. The data hold 8,500 to 10,000 clones, with about 79% observed a single time. This TCR came from a person aged 40-50 years with breast cancer. The sequencing input was normal breast tissue next to the tumor. The rearrangement joins TRBV19 to TRBJ2-7; 12 nucleotides align to TRBD2. For the CDR3, the DNA is TGTGCCACCTCAAACCGACTAGCGGGAGAGGCCTACGAGCAGTACTTC. Protein product: CATSNRLAGEAYEQYF.